This T cell receptor (beta chain) was captured by sequencing in a study of T cells after posttransplantation cyclophosphamide. Points on this clone: Its antigen remains unidentified.

The study's findings and limits: Blood and skin or GI T cell repertoires showed limited TRB overlap. Later blood repertoires were often dominated by clones from the donor CD8+ memory compartment.

TCRdb's table, derived via immunoSEQ multiplex PCR, lists solely in-frame clones and lacks some. The repertoire consists of approximately 15,000 clones, with 70% to 90% occurring once and the leading ten covering 2.5% to 3%. Methotrexate plus calcineurin inhibitor accompanied controls' myeloablative marrow transplants; sampling was 1 year later. The germline CDR1 and CDR2 sequences are SGHAT and FQNNGV. The CDR3 has 14 residues. This rearrangement joins TRBV11-2 to TRBJ2-5; possibly TRBD2 for D (6 bases). The end of the DNA is better explained by TRBJ2-7, so the J call may be wrong. The TCR sequence derives from a male patient aged 25 to 39 who received an allogeneic stem cell transplant from an unrelated donor, was CMV-positive, and had acute and chronic GVHD. Some T cells may originate from the graft donor. Sequences were derived from PBMCs, sampled around 410 days after allogeneic stem cell transplant with calcineurin inhibitor and methotrexate. This CDR3 reads CASSPGLGPYEQYF. In nucleotides, the CDR3 is TGTGCCAGCAGCCCGGGACTTGGCCCCTACGAGCAGTACTTC.